These 17 T cell receptor beta chains were sequenced from one sample in a study of T cell repertoires in cytomegalovirus infection. Antigens of these TCRs are unknown. TCRdb reprocessed the reads via MiXCR and lists one record per CDR3 protein. The sample records nearly 70,000 distinct CDR3 sequences, 20% to 25% being singletons. The sample comprised PBMCs, sequenced either directly or after in vitro stimulation (not recorded which). Receptor source: a human donor in good health (CMV status not recorded). Some clones in this sample may be carry-over from other donors' samples.

This clonotype was counted only a few times. This chain uses TRBV29-1 with TRBJ2-1; TRBD2 is a possible D gene (5 bases). V was pared by 2 bases and J by 7 bases, with 12 bases between. CDR3 length: 13 amino acids. Germline-derived CDR1 and CDR2 are SQVTM and ANQGSEA. CDR3 protein: CSVENGERNEQFF. In DNA form, the CDR3 reads TGCAGCGTTGAAAACGGGGAAAGGAATGAGCAGTTCTTC.

There are a few counts of this clonotype. V is TRBV12-3 or TRBV12-4 and J is TRBJ1-1; no clear D gene. The CDR3 contains 18 residues. Trimming cost V 4 bases and J 1 base, with 22 bases left between them. The CDR3 nucleotides are TGTGCCAGCAGTTCTCCCCTCTGGTTCGGACGGCAGAACACTGAAGCTTTCTTT. This translates into CASSSPLWFGRQNTEAFF.

This clonotype occurred a few times. At one of its ends the junction is not consistent with the germline gene, which may arise from a read error. The chain employs TRBV11-2 and TRBJ1-6; D remains unclear. The germline V gene encodes CDR1 SGHAT and CDR2 FQNNGV. CDR3 length equals 13 residues. For the CDR3, the DNA is TGTGCCAGCAGCTTAGTCTATGATTCACCCCTCCACTTT. Its translation: CASSLVYDSPLHF.

The rearrangement links TRBV19 to TRBJ2-1, with 11 bases lining up with TRBD2. Germline CDR1 reads LNHDA; CDR2 reads SQIVND (reference sequence). Trimming removed 5 bases from V and 12 bases from J; junction bases left unmatched: 12. The CDR3 is made up of 15 amino acids. The CDR3 is CASSPGLAGGEGQFF. In nucleotides, the CDR3 is TGTGCCAGTAGTCCCGGACTAGCGGGCGGGGAGGGGCAGTTCTTC.

This clonotype has just a few counts. The rearrangement joins TRBV19 to TRBJ2-1, with D possibly matching TRBD1 (6 bases). The CDR3 is made up of 15 amino acids. Looked up from germline, CDR1 is LNHDA and CDR2 is SQIVND (reference sequence). Trimming removed 5 bases from V and 2 bases from J, with 13 bases in between. CDR3 protein: CASSQRGQTYNEQFF. CDR3 sequence (DNA): TGTGCCAGTAGTCAACGCGGACAGACCTACAATGAGCAGTTCTTC.

The rearrangement uses TRBV30 and TRBJ2-1; 13 bases align to TRBD2. The CDR3 is 16 residues long. From germline, CDR1 is GTSNPN and CDR2 SVGIG (reference sequence). Trimming cost V 6 bases and J 6 bases; bases outside gene matches: 11. CDR3 loop: CACYAGTSGTINEQFF. As DNA, the CDR3 is TGTGCCTGCTATGCCGGGACTAGCGGGACGATCAATGAGCAGTTCTTC.

In this sample, this clonotype turned up many times. The chain joins TRBV6-1 to TRBJ2-2, with 9 bases lining up with TRBD1. The germline V gene encodes CDR1 MNHNS and CDR2 SASEGT. V trimming: 5 bases; J trimming: 5 bases; junction bases outside the gene matches: 9. The CDR3 length is 16 residues. The CDR3 nucleotides are TGTGCCAGCAGTACGAGACAGGGGGAGACGACCGGGGAGCTGTTTTTT. Its translation: CASSTRQGETTGELFF.

This clonotype has only a few counts. The rearrangement joins TRBV19 to TRBJ1-2, with TRBD1 identical over 7 bases. The germline V gene has CDR1 LNHDA and CDR2 SQIVND (reference sequence). The junction had 8 bases not matched to a gene; V was cut back by 5 bases and J by 5 bases. This CDR3 region has 14 residues. CDR3 nucleotides: TGTGCCAGTAGTCCCCGCACAGGGGTATATGGCTACACCTTC. Translation gives CASSPRTGVYGYTF.

This clonotype appeared a few times. The rearrangement links TRBV7-3 to TRBJ2-2; D unresolved. This CDR3 region has 12 residues. From germline, CDR1 is SGHTA and CDR2 FQGTGA. The V and J ends lost 5 bases and 8 bases respectively, with 9 bases between them. The CDR3: CASSPTRGELFF. CDR3 DNA sequence: TGTGCCAGCAGCCCCACTCGGGGGGAGCTGTTTTTT.

Only a few counts were recorded for this clonotype. The rearrangement links TRBV4-2 to TRBJ2-4, with D perhaps TRBD2 (6 bases). Per the germline V gene, CDR1 is LGHNA and CDR2 is YNFKEQ. With 0 bases removed from V and 0 bases from J, the gap between germline ends came to 9 bases. This CDR3 contains 16 residues. DNA for the CDR3: TGTGCCAGCAGCCAAGAGGGCGGGGTAGCCAAAAACATTCAGTACTTC. It encodes CASSQEGGVAKNIQYF.

The chain joins TRBV12-3 or TRBV12-4 to TRBJ1-5, with 12 bases matching TRBD1. CDR3 length equals 16 residues. With 5 bases clipped from V and 7 bases from J, the junction kept 9 bases outside the gene matches. The CDR3 DNA sequence: TGTGCCAGCAGTCCCGGGACAGGGGGCTTTATGCAGCCCCAGCATTTT. Protein product: CASSPGTGGFMQPQHF.

The chain couples TRBV2 to TRBJ2-2; 11 bases are shared with TRBD2. The CDR3 length is 15 residues. Germline assignment: CDR1 SNHLY and CDR2 FYNNEI. Unmatched junction bases numbered 5, after V lost 7 bases and J lost 4 bases. DNA for the CDR3: TGTGCCAGCAACCAACTAGCGGGAGCCACCGGGGAGCTGTTTTTT. Its protein product is CASNQLAGATGELFF.

This chain uses TRBV29-1 with TRBJ2-3, with D perhaps matching TRBD1 (5 bases). Germline values: CDR1 SQVTM, CDR2 ANQGSEA. Trimming left V 4 bases short and J 2 bases short, with 10 bases between. The CDR3 consists of 13 residues. The CDR3 reads CSVAGHTTDTQYF. CDR3 nucleotide sequence: TGCAGCGTTGCCGGACACACCACAGATACGCAGTATTTT.

This clonotype has just a few counts. The genes are TRBV28 and TRBJ1-1; TRBD1 matches at 7 bases. There are 13 residues in the CDR3. The V gene's germline CDR1 is MDHEN and CDR2 SYDVKM. V was pared by 2 bases and J by 8 bases, with 5 bases of the junction left unmatched. As DNA, the CDR3 is TGTGCCAGCAGTTTAATAGGGGGCCGGGAAGCTTTCTTT. Translating gives CASSLIGGREAFF.

This clonotype was observed at least ten times. The chain joins TRBV7-2 to TRBJ1-5; D not resolved. This CDR3 has 15 residues. Germline V gene lookup returns CDR1 SGHTA and CDR2 FQGNSA. V was cut by 1 base and J by 1 base, with 8 bases left in between. In nucleotides, the CDR3 is TGTGCCAGCAGCTTAGTAAGTGGGAGCAATCAGCCCCAGCATTTT. As protein: CASSLVSGSNQPQHF.

The rearrangement links TRBV10-3 to TRBJ2-6; 10 bases are shared with TRBD2. Trimming took 3 bases from V and 0 from J; bases not matched to a gene: 11. The CDR3 has 20 residues. Germline loops: CDR1 ENHRY, CDR2 SYGVKD. CDR3 sequence reads: CAISDYDRKREGSGANVLTF. The CDR3 DNA reads as TGTGCCATCAGTGACTACGACAGAAAGCGGGAGGGCTCTGGGGCCAACGTCCTGACTTTC.

J is TRBJ1-4 and V is TRBV6-1; D unresolved. Germline V gives CDR1 MNHNS, CDR2 SASEGT. This CDR3 is built from 16 residues. The V gene lost 6 bases and the J gene lost 6 bases, with 20 bases spanning the gap. The CDR3 sequence: CASSLGLFGRDEKLFF. CDR3 coding DNA: TGTGCCAGCAGCCTGGGCCTTTTCGGGAGGGATGAAAAACTGTTTTTT.